These T cell receptor beta chains were read from a single sample in a study of blood T cell repertoires in COVID-19. Assay: immunoSEQ multiplex PCR; the TCRdb copy retains only in-frame clones and omits some. The repertoire consists of around 160,000 clones, with 65% to 90% occurring once and the leading ten covering about 8.2%. Material for sequencing was peripheral blood. The receptors were sampled from a man aged 55 to 70 with acute or convalescent COVID-19. The CDR3 runs from the conserved cysteine through the conserved F or W. Each record gives: J gene, D gene, clone size, V gene, CDR3 protein, CDR3 DNA. D genes are given only for firm matches. Clone size is stated in some rows and not others, as once, few, many or a class when expanded.

j_gene: TRBJ2-2; d_gene: TRBD2; abundance: .; v_gene: TRBV7-2; CDR3aa: CASSIKGLSNTGELFF; CDR3nt: TGTGCCAGCAGCATTAAGGGACTAAGTAACACCGGGGAGCTGTTTTTT
j_gene: TRBJ2-7; d_gene: TRBD2; abundance: .; v_gene: TRBV10-3; CDR3aa: CAISGLAGGFEQYF; CDR3nt: TGTGCCATCAGTGGACTAGCGGGAGGTTTCGAGCAGTACTTC
j_gene: TRBJ2-7; d_gene: TRBD2; abundance: .; v_gene: TRBV7-9; CDR3aa: CASSLGSGAYEQYF; CDR3nt: TGTGCCAGCAGCTTAGGTAGCGGGGCCTACGAGCAGTACTTC
j_gene: TRBJ2-1; d_gene: TRBD2; abundance: .; v_gene: TRBV5-1; CDR3aa: CASSWRLAYNEQFF; CDR3nt: TGCGCCAGCAGCTGGAGACTAGCGTACAATGAGCAGTTCTTC
j_gene: TRBJ2-7; d_gene: .; abundance: once; v_gene: TRBV28; CDR3aa: CASSKLAFGQYEQYF; CDR3nt: TGTGCCAGCAGTAAGCTTGCCTTTGGGCAGTACGAGCAGTACTTC
j_gene: TRBJ2-1; d_gene: .; abundance: .; v_gene: TRBV2; CDR3aa: CASSAGPWDEQFF; CDR3nt: TGTGCCAGCAGTGCGGGTCCCTGGGATGAGCAGTTCTTC
j_gene: TRBJ2-2; d_gene: .; abundance: .; v_gene: TRBV9; CDR3aa: CASSVVGDTGELFF; CDR3nt: TGTGCCAGCAGCGTAGTTGGAGACACCGGGGAGCTGTTTTTT
j_gene: TRBJ1-2; d_gene: TRBD1; abundance: .; v_gene: TRBV11-2; CDR3aa: CASSLGQGSRGYTF; CDR3nt: TGTGCCAGCAGCTTAGGACAGGGTTCGAGAGGCTACACCTTC
j_gene: TRBJ1-1; d_gene: TRBD1; abundance: once; v_gene: TRBV7-2; CDR3aa: CASSLLQGVAEAFF; CDR3nt: TGTGCCAGCAGCTTACTACAGGGGGTTGCTGAAGCTTTCTTT
j_gene: TRBJ2-1; d_gene: TRBD2; abundance: .; v_gene: TRBV9; CDR3aa: CASSVSSGTSRYNEQFF; CDR3nt: TGTGCCAGCAGCGTCAGTAGCGGGACGAGTAGGTACAATGAGCAGTTCTTC
j_gene: TRBJ2-7; d_gene: TRBD2; abundance: .; v_gene: TRBV6-5; CDR3aa: CASRGLAETYEQYF; CDR3nt: TGTGCCAGCAGAGGACTAGCCGAAACCTACGAGCAGTACTTC
j_gene: TRBJ1-4; d_gene: .; abundance: once; v_gene: TRBV5-1; CDR3aa: CASSSHNRGTANEKLFF; CDR3nt: TGCGCCAGCAGCTCACACAATAGGGGTACGGCTAATGAAAAACTGTTTTTT
j_gene: TRBJ1-2; d_gene: .; abundance: .; v_gene: TRBV25-1; CDR3aa: CASSATRGLDGYTF; CDR3nt: TGTGCCAGCAGTGCCACTCGGGGGTTGGATGGCTACACCTTC
j_gene: TRBJ2-7; d_gene: .; abundance: .; v_gene: TRBV2; CDR3aa: CASTLPDSYEQYF; CDR3nt: TGTGCCAGCACCCTACCGGACAGCTACGAGCAGTACTTC
j_gene: TRBJ1-2; d_gene: .; abundance: once; v_gene: TRBV5-1; CDR3aa: CASSLAESNYGYTF; CDR3nt: TGCGCCAGCAGCTTGGCCGAGTCCAACTATGGCTACACCTTC
j_gene: TRBJ1-5; d_gene: .; abundance: .; v_gene: TRBV12-3/TRBV12-4; CDR3aa: CASTIRGDQPQHF; CDR3nt: TGTGCCAGCACCATCAGGGGTGATCAGCCCCAGCATTTT
j_gene: TRBJ1-3; d_gene: TRBD1; abundance: .; v_gene: TRBV5-4; CDR3aa: CASSPGTGGTGNTIYF; CDR3nt: TGTGCCAGCAGCCCCGGCACAGGGGGGACTGGAAACACCATATATTTT
j_gene: TRBJ2-5; d_gene: TRBD1; abundance: .; v_gene: TRBV6-5; CDR3aa: CASNLQGAQETQYF; CDR3nt: TGTGCCAGCAATCTCCAGGGGGCCCAAGAGACCCAGTACTTC
j_gene: TRBJ2-3; d_gene: TRBD2; abundance: .; v_gene: TRBV5-1; CDR3aa: CASSLGLAGKGDTQYF; CDR3nt: TGCGCCAGCAGCTTGGGACTAGCGGGAAAGGGAGATACGCAGTATTTT
j_gene: TRBJ2-1; d_gene: TRBD2; abundance: .; v_gene: TRBV24-1; CDR3aa: CATSDSTSGVSYNEQFF; CDR3nt: TGTGCCACCAGTGACTCGACTAGCGGGGTATCCTACAATGAGCAGTTCTTC
j_gene: TRBJ1-4; d_gene: .; abundance: .; v_gene: TRBV5-4; CDR3aa: CASSPFPDEKLFF; CDR3nt: TGTGCCAGCAGCCCGTTCCCCGATGAAAAACTGTTTTTT
j_gene: TRBJ2-1; d_gene: .; abundance: .; v_gene: TRBV10-3; CDR3aa: CAISDWETSYNEQFF; CDR3nt: TGTGCCATCAGTGATTGGGAGACTTCCTACAATGAGCAGTTCTTC
j_gene: TRBJ2-5; d_gene: TRBD2; abundance: .; v_gene: TRBV9; CDR3aa: CASGGLAGAETQYF; CDR3nt: TGTGCCAGCGGGGGACTAGCGGGAGCGGAGACCCAGTACTTC
j_gene: TRBJ2-1; d_gene: .; abundance: .; v_gene: TRBV3-1/TRBV3-2; CDR3aa: CASSLSYNEQFF; CDR3nt: TGTGCCAGCAGCCTGAGCTACAATGAGCAGTTCTTC
j_gene: TRBJ2-2; d_gene: TRBD1; abundance: .; v_gene: TRBV9; CDR3aa: CASSVRGQTPNTGELFF; CDR3nt: TGTGCCAGCAGCGTAAGGGGACAGACACCGAACACCGGGGAGCTGTTTTTT
j_gene: TRBJ1-2; d_gene: .; abundance: few; v_gene: TRBV18; CDR3aa: CASSPGGNYGYTF; CDR3nt: TGTGCCAGCTCACCGGGGGGGAACTATGGCTACACCTTC
j_gene: TRBJ1-5; d_gene: .; abundance: .; v_gene: TRBV18; CDR3aa: CASSPRGDSNQPQHF; CDR3nt: TGTGCCAGCTCACCACGGGGGGATAGCAATCAGCCCCAGCATTTT
j_gene: TRBJ1-3; d_gene: .; abundance: .; v_gene: TRBV10-2; CDR3aa: CASRLGANSGNTIYF; CDR3nt: TGCGCCAGTCGGTTGGGGGCTAACTCTGGAAACACCATATATTTT
j_gene: TRBJ1-2; d_gene: TRBD1; abundance: .; v_gene: TRBV24-1; CDR3aa: CATSDTRQGTGGYTF; CDR3nt: TGTGCCACCAGTGATACACGACAGGGAACGGGGGGCTACACCTTC
j_gene: TRBJ1-2; d_gene: TRBD1; abundance: .; v_gene: TRBV3-1/TRBV3-2; CDR3aa: CASSPEGQGALYGYTF; CDR3nt: TGTGCCAGCAGCCCTGAGGGACAGGGGGCTCTCTATGGCTACACCTTC
j_gene: TRBJ1-5; d_gene: .; abundance: .; v_gene: TRBV21-1; CDR3aa: CARLTRQPQHF; CDR3nt: TGTGCCAGATTGACACGTCAGCCCCAGCATTTT
j_gene: TRBJ2-1; d_gene: .; abundance: .; v_gene: TRBV28; CDR3aa: CASTQRGAYEQFF; CDR3nt: TGTGCCAGCACCCAACGGGGGGCCTATGAGCAGTTCTTC
j_gene: TRBJ2-1; d_gene: TRBD2; abundance: .; v_gene: TRBV28; CDR3aa: CASSPWSGGPNEQFF; CDR3nt: TGTGCCAGCAGCCCGTGGTCGGGAGGGCCTAATGAGCAGTTCTTC
j_gene: TRBJ2-1; d_gene: TRBD2; abundance: .; v_gene: TRBV19; CDR3aa: CASSGRASGRRTYNEQFF; CDR3nt: TGTGCCAGTAGTGGGAGGGCTAGCGGGAGGAGGACCTACAATGAGCAGTTCTTC
j_gene: TRBJ2-2; d_gene: .; abundance: .; v_gene: TRBV25-1; CDR3aa: CASSETRIGTGELFF; CDR3nt: TGTGCCAGCAGTGAGACTAGAATCGGCACCGGGGAGCTGTTTTTT
j_gene: TRBJ2-5; d_gene: .; abundance: .; v_gene: TRBV3-1/TRBV3-2; CDR3aa: CASSQITGSQETQYF; CDR3nt: TGTGCCAGCAGCCAAATCACCGGGTCCCAAGAGACCCAGTACTTC
j_gene: TRBJ1-5; d_gene: .; abundance: .; v_gene: TRBV10-2; CDR3aa: CASSAGRALNQPQHF; CDR3nt: TGCGCCAGCAGTGCGGGCAGGGCCCTGAATCAGCCCCAGCATTTT
j_gene: TRBJ2-7; d_gene: TRBD2; abundance: .; v_gene: TRBV4-1; CDR3aa: CASSQDVAGGGYTYEQYF; CDR3nt: TGCGCCAGCAGCCAAGATGTAGCGGGAGGGGGTTACACCTACGAGCAGTACTTC
j_gene: TRBJ2-1; d_gene: .; abundance: .; v_gene: TRBV24-1; CDR3aa: CATSDRDSPSSYNEQFF; CDR3nt: TGTGCCACCAGTGATCGAGACAGTCCTAGCTCCTACAATGAGCAGTTCTTC
j_gene: TRBJ2-2; d_gene: TRBD2; abundance: few; v_gene: TRBV13; CDR3aa: CASSALAGAAGELFF; CDR3nt: TGTGCCAGCAGCGCGCTAGCGGGAGCCGCCGGGGAGCTGTTTTTT
j_gene: TRBJ2-5; d_gene: TRBD2; abundance: .; v_gene: TRBV3-1/TRBV3-2; CDR3aa: CASNSNRLAEETQYF; CDR3nt: TGTGCCAGCAACTCGAACCGGCTAGCGGAAGAGACCCAGTACTTC
j_gene: TRBJ1-5; d_gene: TRBD1; abundance: .; v_gene: TRBV29-1; CDR3aa: CSVRQGGNSNQPQHF; CDR3nt: TGCAGCGTCCGACAGGGGGGGAATAGCAATCAGCCCCAGCATTTT
j_gene: TRBJ1-4; d_gene: TRBD1; abundance: .; v_gene: TRBV30; CDR3aa: CAWRYRGSNEKLFF; CDR3nt: TGTGCCTGGAGGTACAGGGGTAGCAACGAAAAACTGTTTTTT
j_gene: TRBJ1-1; d_gene: .; abundance: .; v_gene: TRBV9; CDR3aa: CASSVEGGGNTEAFF; CDR3nt: TGTGCCAGCAGCGTAGAGGGAGGGGGGAACACTGAAGCTTTCTTT
j_gene: TRBJ2-3; d_gene: TRBD2; abundance: few; v_gene: TRBV2; CDR3aa: CASSAPTSGSTDTQYF; CDR3nt: TGTGCCAGCAGTGCCCCGACTAGCGGGAGTACAGATACGCAGTATTTT
j_gene: TRBJ2-7; d_gene: .; abundance: once; v_gene: TRBV28; CDR3aa: CASSSVYYEQYF; CDR3nt: TGTGCCAGCAGTTCAGTTTACTACGAGCAGTACTTC
j_gene: TRBJ2-2; d_gene: .; abundance: .; v_gene: TRBV28; CDR3aa: CASGEPGARTGELFF; CDR3nt: TGTGCCAGCGGGGAACCGGGAGCCCGGACCGGGGAGCTGTTTTTT
j_gene: TRBJ2-7; d_gene: .; abundance: .; v_gene: TRBV7-9; CDR3aa: CATTGGGRISSYEQYF; CDR3nt: TGTGCCACCACAGGGGGCGGGAGGATTTCCTCCTACGAGCAGTACTTC
j_gene: TRBJ2-1; d_gene: TRBD2; abundance: .; v_gene: TRBV7-7; CDR3aa: CASSLGTSGANEQFF; CDR3nt: TGTGCCAGCAGCTTAGGGACTAGCGGGGCCAATGAGCAGTTCTTC
j_gene: TRBJ2-1; d_gene: TRBD1; abundance: once; v_gene: TRBV19; CDR3aa: CASSRTGDRLRSYNEQFF; CDR3nt: TGTGCCAGTAGTAGGACAGGGGATCGGCTACGATCCTACAATGAGCAGTTCTTC
j_gene: TRBJ2-1; d_gene: TRBD2; abundance: once; v_gene: TRBV3-1/TRBV3-2; CDR3aa: CASSHLSGGLANEQFF; CDR3nt: TGTGCCAGCAGCCACCTAAGCGGGGGACTAGCCAATGAGCAGTTCTTC
j_gene: TRBJ1-3; d_gene: .; abundance: .; v_gene: TRBV28; CDR3aa: CASSLTGGGNTIYF; CDR3nt: TGTGCCAGCAGTTTAACCGGGGGGGGTAACACCATATATTTT
j_gene: TRBJ2-5; d_gene: .; abundance: .; v_gene: TRBV20-1; CDR3aa: CSASGFLQGEGQETQYF; CDR3nt: TGCAGTGCTAGTGGTTTTTTACAGGGTGAAGGTCAAGAGACCCAGTACTTC